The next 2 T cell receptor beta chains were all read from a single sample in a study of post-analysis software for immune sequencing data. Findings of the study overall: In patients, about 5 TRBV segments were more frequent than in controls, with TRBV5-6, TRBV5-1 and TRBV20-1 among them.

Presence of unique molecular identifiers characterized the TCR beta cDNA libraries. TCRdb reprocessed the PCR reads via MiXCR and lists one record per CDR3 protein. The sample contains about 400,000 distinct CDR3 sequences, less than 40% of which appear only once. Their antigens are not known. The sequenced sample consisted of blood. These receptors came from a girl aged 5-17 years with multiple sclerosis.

The CDR3 DNA is TGTGCCAGCAGGGGAGTCTCAGGGGCGCCCGGGGGTGAGCAGTTCTTC. Amino acids: CASRGVSGAPGGEQFF. V gene TRBV6-5 combines with J gene TRBJ2-1, with D perhaps TRBD1 or TRBD2 (6 bases each). The V and J ends lost 6 bases and 9 bases respectively, with 24 bases between them. CDR3 length: 16 residues. Germline CDR1 reads MNHEY; CDR2 reads SVGAGI.

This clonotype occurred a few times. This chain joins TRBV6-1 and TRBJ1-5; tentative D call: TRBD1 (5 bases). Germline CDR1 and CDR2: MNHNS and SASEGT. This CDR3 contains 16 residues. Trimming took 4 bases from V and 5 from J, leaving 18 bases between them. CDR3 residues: CASSVSYRVGDQPQHF. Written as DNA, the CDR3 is TGTGCCAGCAGTGTGTCGTATAGGGTGGGGGATCAGCCCCAGCATTTT.